This T cell receptor (beta chain) was captured by sequencing in a study of shared clonotypes between healthy human individuals. Findings and caveats of the study: Naive subsets typically showed greater estimated richness than memory subsets. Some clonotypes were shared by all four sorted-subset donors, while others were not shared. The non-shared ones had lower generation probabilities than the shared ones.

Libraries were prepared by immunoSEQ multiplex PCR; TCRdb keeps only in-frame clonotypes and omits some of them. The sample carries approximately 2,300,000 clones, 85% to 95% recorded once. CDR1 and CDR2 (germline): SEHNR, FQNEAQ (reference sequence). CDR3 length equals 11 residues. Trimming stripped 3 bases from V and 6 bases from J, with 5 bases between. Healthy HIV-negative adults without recent acute infections or vaccinations served as donors. Every donor, a Caucasian adult, lived in Nashville, Tennessee. With respect to this clone: Antigen unknown.

Sequencing was carried out using naive CD4+ T cells from PBMCs. Subset indicated: CD45RA+ positively selected. This TCR derives from a man aged 18 to 30 in good health. Some clones in this sample may be carry-over from other donors' samples. The J gene is TRBJ1-2, the V gene TRBV7-9; no firm D call. CDR3 bases: TGTGCCAGCAGCTTCGGGGATGGCTACACCTTC. Protein: CASSFGDGYTF.